A single sample is the source of the 23 T cell receptor beta chains below, sequenced in a study of early stage breast cancer tumors. Generated by immunoSEQ multiplex PCR, the TCRdb table keeps only in-frame clones and is missing some. The sample lists a few thousand clones, roughly 68% seen once, with around 24% in the top ten. Specimen: normal breast tissue next to the tumor. Receptors originate from a person in their sixties with breast cancer.

This clone was seen a handful of times. The chain employs TRBV5-6 and TRBJ2-1; D gene uncertain. Germline V gene lookup returns CDR1 SGHDT and CDR2 YYEEEE. The ends were cut back, 3 bases at V and 6 bases at J, with 7 bases in the middle. The CDR3 consists of 12 residues. This CDR3 is CASSWKVNEQFF. The DNA of the CDR3 is TGTGCCAGCAGCTGGAAAGTCAATGAGCAGTTCTTC. The full variable domain, with the rest looked up from reference TRBV5-6 and TRBJ2-1, is DAGVTQSPTHLIKTRGQQVTLRCSPKSGHDTVSWYQQALGQGPQFIFQYYEEEERQRGNFPDRFSGHQFPNYSSELNVNALLLGDSALYLCASSWKVNEQFFGPGTRLTVL.

This clone has a single count. The V and J genes are TRBV6-5 and TRBJ2-7, with 10 bases that match TRBD1. Trimming cost V 4 bases and J 7 bases; bases outside gene matches: 10. The CDR3 contains 15 residues. CDR1 and CDR2 (germline): MNHEY, SVGAGI. CDR3 sequence reads: CASSSPGTGVYEQYF. The CDR3 region has the DNA TGTGCCAGCAGTTCCCCCGGGACAGGGGTTTATGAGCAGTACTTC.

V is TRBV19 and J is TRBJ1-1, with TRBD1 as a possible D gene (5 bases). The CDR3 has 14 amino acids. CDR1 is LNHDA and CDR2 is SQIVND in the germline V gene (reference sequence). V lost 6 bases, J lost 0 bases, and 11 bases lay in between. The CDR3 spells CASSRDGLNTEAFF. The CDR3 nucleotides are TGTGCCAGTAGCCGGGACGGATTGAACACTGAAGCTTTCTTT.

V usage is TRBV6-5 and J usage is TRBJ1-5; the match to TRBD1 covers 7 bases. Germline V gene sequence: CDR1 MNHEY, CDR2 SVGAGI. The V and J ends lost 4 bases and 0 bases, in that order; junction bases with no gene match: 6. The CDR3 is 16 amino acids. The CDR3 reads CASSLGQIYSNQPQHF. The CDR3 bases are TGTGCCAGCAGTTTGGGACAGATTTATAGCAATCAGCCCCAGCATTTT.

This clone is labeled large (0.1 to 1%). This chain connects TRBV6-1 to TRBJ1-1, with 8 bases fitting TRBD1. V shed 5 bases and J 4 bases; nucleotides not matched to a gene: 6. CDR1 MNHNS and CDR2 SASEGT come from the germline V gene. This CDR3 has 14 amino acids. The CDR3 nucleotides read TGTGCCAGCAGTCTCACAGGGGGTAGCACTGAAGCTTTCTTT. Protein sequence: CASSLTGGSTEAFF.

V usage is TRBV9 and J usage is TRBJ2-1; 14 positions match TRBD2. The V segment lost 2 bases and the J segment 0 bases; nucleotides outside the gene matches: 1. This CDR3 region has 17 residues. CDR1 and CDR2 (germline): SGDLS, YYNGEE. In nucleotides, the CDR3 is TGTGCCAGCAGCGTCGGACTAGCGGGGGGCTCCTACAATGAGCAGTTCTTC. Its protein product is CASSVGLAGGSYNEQFF. The full variable domain, completed using reference TRBV9 and TRBJ2-1, is DSGVTQTPKHLITATGQRVTLRCSPRSGDLSVYWYQQSLDQGLQFLIQYYNGEERAKGNILERFSAQQFPDLHSELNLSSLELGDSALYFCASSVGLAGGSYNEQFFGPGTRLTVL.

In regard to this clone: At one end, the junction sequence differs from germline, possibly due to a read error. The CDR3 protein is CASSMIPTGGNQPQHF. CDR3 DNA sequence: TGTGCCAGTAGTATGATCCCTACAGGGGGCAACCAGCCCCAGCATTTT. The V and J genes are TRBV19 and TRBJ1-5; 9 nucleotides agree with TRBD1. CDR1 LNHDA and CDR2 SQIVND come from the germline V gene (reference sequence). CDR3 size: 16 residues.

V gene TRBV11-2 combines with J gene TRBJ2-5; no definite D call. Germline lookup yields CDR1 SGHAT and CDR2 FQNNGV. The V gene lost 2 bases and the J gene lost 5 bases, with 6 bases spanning the gap. The CDR3 totals 12 residues. The CDR3 DNA reads TGTGCCAGCAGCTTAAACGAGGAGACCCAGTACTTC. Its translation is CASSLNEETQYF.

This chain joins TRBV29-1 and TRBJ2-1, with 8 nucleotides matching TRBD1. V was pared by 2 bases and J by 5 bases, with 5 bases of the junction left unmatched. Germline V gene sequence: CDR1 SQVTM, CDR2 ANQGSEA. The CDR3 loop spans 14 amino acids. The CDR3 DNA reads as TGCAGCGTTGAACGGGGACAGGCTAACAATGAGCAGTTCTTC. Translation: CSVERGQANNEQFF.

The rearrangement uses TRBV27 and TRBJ2-4; no firm D call. This CDR3 region has 13 residues. Germline V gene lookup returns CDR1 MNHEY and CDR2 SMNVEV (reference sequence). Trimming removed 2 bases from V and 13 bases from J, with 15 bases in between. CDR3 loop: CASSLISRQEQYF. The CDR3, as DNA: TGTGCCAGCAGTTTAATCTCGAGGCAGGAGCAGTACTTC.

The rearrangement joins TRBV5-1 to TRBJ2-7; the match to TRBD1 covers 7 bases. Germline CDR1 reads SGHRS; CDR2 reads YFSETQ. After removal of 5 bases from V and 0 bases from J, the junction contained 8 bases not matched to a gene. The CDR3 runs 15 residues. The CDR3 protein is CASRLRTGPSYEQYF. In nucleotides, the CDR3 is TGCGCCAGCAGGTTAAGGACAGGTCCCTCCTACGAGCAGTACTTC.

The rearrangement links TRBV6-1 to TRBJ2-1; perhaps D is TRBD1 or TRBD2 (5 bases each). Germline V gene data show CDR1 as MNHNS and CDR2 as SASEGT. V was cut by 7 bases and J by 7 bases, with 17 bases left in between. This CDR3 is built from 14 residues. CDR3 amino acids: CASTRPGSRNEQFF. CDR3 bases: TGTGCCAGCACAAGACCAGGGAGTAGAAATGAGCAGTTCTTC.

This rearrangement joins TRBV5-6 to TRBJ1-2, with a tentative D call TRBD1 (6 bases). V lost 4 bases, J lost 8 bases, and 21 bases lay in between. The germline CDR1 and CDR2 sequences are SGHDT and YYEEEE. CDR3 length: 15 residues. CDR3 sequence reads: CASSPRDTPGYGYTF. The CDR3 DNA reads TGTGCCAGCAGCCCCCGGGACACCCCGGGCTACGGCTACACCTTC. The whole variable domain, remainder taken from reference TRBV5-6 and TRBJ1-2, is DAGVTQSPTHLIKTRGQQVTLRCSPKSGHDTVSWYQQALGQGPQFIFQYYEEEERQRGNFPDRFSGHQFPNYSSELNVNALLLGDSALYLCASSPRDTPGYGYTFGSGTRLTVV.

The rearrangement uses TRBV30 and TRBJ1-1; D gene uncertain. CDR3 length: 12 residues. Trimming left V 5 bases short and J 6 bases short, with 13 bases between. Per germline, CDR1 GTSNPN and CDR2 SVGIG (reference sequence). CDR3 bases: TGTGCCTGGGGCGGAAAACAGCCTGAAGCTTTCTTT. Translating it yields CAWGGKQPEAFF.

V is TRBV5-4 and J is TRBJ1-4, with D unresolved. The V and J ends lost 4 bases and 2 bases respectively, with 15 bases between them. Germline CDR1 reads SGHNT; CDR2 reads YYREEE (reference sequence). The CDR3 totals 16 residues. The CDR3 region is CASSVKEEATNEKLFF. The CDR3 DNA reads TGTGCCAGCAGCGTAAAGGAAGAAGCCACTAATGAAAAACTGTTTTTT. Looking up the rest from reference TRBV5-4 and TRBJ1-4 gives the full variable domain: ETGVTQSPTHLIKTRGQQVTLRCSSQSGHNTVSWYQQALGQGPQFIFQYYREEENGRGNFPPRFSGLQFPNYSSELNVNALELDDSALYLCASSVKEEATNEKLFFGSGTQLSVL.

This rearrangement joins TRBV5-1 to TRBJ1-6; D gene ambiguous. Germline CDR1 reads SGHRS; CDR2 reads YFSETQ. V was clipped by 0 bases and J by 8 bases, with 9 bases between them. The CDR3 is made up of 14 amino acids. The CDR3 sequence: CASSLATGDSPLHF. CDR3 DNA: TGCGCCAGCAGCTTGGCCACGGGCGATTCACCCCTCCACTTT.

The chain combines TRBV19 with TRBJ2-5; 7 positions agree with TRBD1. CDR1 is LNHDA and CDR2 is SQIVND in the germline V gene (reference sequence). Germline trimming cut 5 bases from V and 9 bases from J; bases unmatched to any gene: 6. There are 12 residues in the CDR3. The CDR3 coding sequence is TGTGCCAGTAGTTCTCGCGACAGGGCCCAGTACTTC. Its protein product is CASSSRDRAQYF.

CDR3 DNA sequence: TGTGCCAGCACAGAATCCACCCATACTAACTACAATGAGCAGTTCTTC. Protein sequence: CASTESTHTNYNEQFF. This chain connects TRBV6-6 to TRBJ2-1; no reliable D call. The CDR3 is 16 residues long. Trimming removed 7 bases at V and 3 bases at J, with 19 bases between. Germline V gives CDR1 MNHNY, CDR2 SVGAGI (reference sequence).

This clone was recorded a few times. This chain uses TRBV19 with TRBJ2-1, with 7 bases fitting TRBD2. Trimming took 4 bases from V and 7 from J; bases not matched to a gene: 13. CDR1 is LNHDA, CDR2 SQIVND, per germline (reference sequence). This CDR3 spans 16 amino acids. The CDR3 sequence is CASSSGAAAGVNEQFF. The DNA of the CDR3 is TGTGCCAGTAGTAGTGGGGCGGCTGCGGGAGTTAATGAGCAGTTCTTC.

The CDR3 loop reads CASSFRATSGGVGNEQFF. CDR3 nucleotide sequence: TGTGCCAGCAGCTTCCGAGCTACTAGCGGGGGAGTCGGGAATGAGCAGTTCTTC. The chain uses TRBV7-2 and TRBJ2-1; 11 bases match TRBD2. CDR1 is SGHTA and CDR2 is FQGNSA in the germline V gene. The CDR3 runs to 18 residues. Trimming cost V 3 bases and J 7 bases; bases outside gene matches: 14. Combining the CDR3 with reference TRBV7-2 and TRBJ2-1 gives the whole variable domain GAGVSQSPSNKVTEKGKDVELRCDPISGHTALYWYRQSLGQGLEFLIYFQGNSAPDKSGLPSDRFSAERTGGSVSTLTIQRTQQEDSAVYLCASSFRATSGGVGNEQFFGPGTRLTVL.

The chain is built from TRBV11-2 and TRBJ1-1; no reliable D call. V shed 4 bases and J shed 8 bases, with 8 bases lying between them. Germline V CDR1 and CDR2: SGHAT, FQNNGV. The CDR3 sequence is 11 residues long. The CDR3 DNA reads TGTGCCAGCAGCTCCGCAGTAGAAGCTTTCTTT. Encoded protein: CASSSAVEAFF.

CDR3 sequence: CASSGGRGLGSYEQYF. The CDR3 DNA reads as TGTGCCAGCAGTGGCGGTCGGGGGTTGGGTTCCTACGAGCAGTACTTC. V and J are TRBV2 and TRBJ2-7, with D possibly TRBD2 on 6 matching bases. The V end was cut by 4 bases, the J end by 1 base, with 17 bases between. CDR3 length: 16 residues. Germline values: CDR1 SNHLY, CDR2 FYNNEI. The full variable domain, with the rest looked up from reference TRBV2 and TRBJ2-7, is EPEVTQTPSHQVTQMGQEVILRCVPISNHLYFYWYRQILGQKVEFLVSFYNNEISEKSEIFDDQFSVERPDGSNFTLKIRSTKLEDSAMYFCASSGGRGLGSYEQYFGPGTRLTVT.

For this clone: A read error may produce the germline difference seen at one junction end. This same CDR3 is encoded by further DNA sequences in the sample. The J gene is TRBJ2-2, the V gene TRBV7-2; D is perhaps TRBD2 (5 bases). From germline, CDR1 is SGHTA and CDR2 FQGNSA. This CDR3 comprises 12 residues. The CDR3 DNA sequence: TGTGCCAGCAGCCCTACGGCCGGGGAGCTGTTCTTT. Protein product: CASSPTAGELFF.